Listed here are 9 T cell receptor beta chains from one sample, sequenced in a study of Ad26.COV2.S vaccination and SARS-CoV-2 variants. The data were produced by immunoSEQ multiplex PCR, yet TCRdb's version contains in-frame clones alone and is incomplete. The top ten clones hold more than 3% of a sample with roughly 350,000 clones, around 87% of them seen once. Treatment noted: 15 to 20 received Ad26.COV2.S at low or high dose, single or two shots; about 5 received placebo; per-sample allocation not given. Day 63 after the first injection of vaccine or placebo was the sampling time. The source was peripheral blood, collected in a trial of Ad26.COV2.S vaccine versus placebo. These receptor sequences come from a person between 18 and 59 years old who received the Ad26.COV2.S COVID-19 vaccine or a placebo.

The chain's CDR3 is CASSYTRMGETQYF. As DNA, the CDR3 is TGTGCCAGCAGTTACACAAGAATGGGGGAGACCCAGTACTTC. This chain joins TRBV6-2 or TRBV6-3 and TRBJ2-5; D gene ambiguous. CDR1 is MNHEY, CDR2 SVGEGT, per germline. This CDR3 is 14 amino acids long. Deletions cut 2 bases from V and 5 bases from J, with 12 bases between.

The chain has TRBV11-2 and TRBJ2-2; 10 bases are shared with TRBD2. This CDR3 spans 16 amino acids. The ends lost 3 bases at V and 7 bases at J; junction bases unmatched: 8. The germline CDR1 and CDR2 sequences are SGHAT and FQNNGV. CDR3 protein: CASSFRAGGPVGELFF. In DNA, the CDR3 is TGTGCCAGCAGCTTTCGAGCGGGGGGGCCGGTCGGGGAGCTGTTTTTT. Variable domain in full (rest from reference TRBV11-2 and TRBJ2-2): EAGVAQSPRYKIIEKRQSVAFWCNPISGHATLYWYQQILGQGPKLLIQFQNNGVVDDSQLPKDRFSAERLKGVDSTLKIQPAKLEDSAVYLCASSFRAGGPVGELFFGEGSRLTVL.

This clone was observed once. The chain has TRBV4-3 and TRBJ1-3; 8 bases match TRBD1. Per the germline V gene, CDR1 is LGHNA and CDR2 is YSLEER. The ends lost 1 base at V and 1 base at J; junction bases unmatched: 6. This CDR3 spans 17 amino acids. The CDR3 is CASSQASGGVSGNTIYF. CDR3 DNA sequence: TGCGCCAGCAGCCAAGCCTCAGGGGGCGTTTCTGGAAACACCATATATTTT.

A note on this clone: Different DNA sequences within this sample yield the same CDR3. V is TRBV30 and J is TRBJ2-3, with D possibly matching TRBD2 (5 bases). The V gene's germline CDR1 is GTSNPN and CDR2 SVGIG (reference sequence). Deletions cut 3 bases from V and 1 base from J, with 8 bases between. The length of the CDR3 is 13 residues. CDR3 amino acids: CAWSRGGTDTQYF. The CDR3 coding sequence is TGTGCCTGGAGCCGGGGAGGCACAGATACGCAGTATTTT.

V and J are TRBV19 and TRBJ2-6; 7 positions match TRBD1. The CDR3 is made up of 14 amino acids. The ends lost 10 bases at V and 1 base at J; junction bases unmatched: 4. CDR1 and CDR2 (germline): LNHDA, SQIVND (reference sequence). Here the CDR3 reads CATTTGSGANVLTF. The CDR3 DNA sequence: TGTGCCACCACGACAGGGTCTGGGGCCAACGTCCTGACTTTC.

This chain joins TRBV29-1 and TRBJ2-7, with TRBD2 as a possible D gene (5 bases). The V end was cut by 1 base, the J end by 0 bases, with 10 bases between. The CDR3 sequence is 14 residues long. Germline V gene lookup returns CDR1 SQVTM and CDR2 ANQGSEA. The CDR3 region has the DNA TGCAGCGTTGAAGGCGAGGGTGTCTCCTACGAGCAGTACTTC. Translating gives CSVEGEGVSYEQYF.

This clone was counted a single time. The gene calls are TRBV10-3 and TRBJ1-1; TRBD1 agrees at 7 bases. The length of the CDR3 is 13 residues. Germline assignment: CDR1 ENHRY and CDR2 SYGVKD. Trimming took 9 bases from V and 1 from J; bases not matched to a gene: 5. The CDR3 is CAMGQSANTEAFF. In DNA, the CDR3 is TGTGCCATGGGACAGTCCGCGAACACTGAAGCTTTCTTT.

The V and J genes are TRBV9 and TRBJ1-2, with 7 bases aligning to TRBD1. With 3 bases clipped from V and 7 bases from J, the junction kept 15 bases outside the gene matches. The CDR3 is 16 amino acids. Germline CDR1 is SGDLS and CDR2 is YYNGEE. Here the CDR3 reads CASSASIQGWGGGYTF. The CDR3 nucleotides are TGTGCCAGCAGCGCCTCCATACAGGGGTGGGGAGGTGGCTACACCTTC.

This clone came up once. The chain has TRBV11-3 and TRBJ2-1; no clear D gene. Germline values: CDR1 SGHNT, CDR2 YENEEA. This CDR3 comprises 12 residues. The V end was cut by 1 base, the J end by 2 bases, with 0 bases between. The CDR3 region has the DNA TGTGCCAGCAGCTTAGCCTACAATGAGCAGTTCTTC. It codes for CASSLAYNEQFF.